The clone carrying this T cell receptor (beta chain) was observed a handful of times. The sample is drawn from a study of blood T cell repertoires in COVID-19. In the study overall: Samples representing acute and convalescent COVID-19 were sourced from the United States, Italy and Spain. T cells, B-cell-depleted T cells, or PBMCs supplied cDNA or gDNA.

CDR3 size: 12 residues. V was shortened by 8 bases and J by 5 bases, with 12 bases between the two germline ends. Germline V gene sequence: CDR1 SNHLY, CDR2 FYNNEI. Authors' analysis steps: By means of reference gene primer amplification, nucleated cell counts were estimated. Generated by immunoSEQ multiplex PCR, the TCRdb table keeps only in-frame clones and is missing some. V, J and clone size were drawn from that table, and D and trimming were deduced from the DNA. The sample records approximately 200,000 clones, roughly 88% being singletons. Cohort assignment relied on participant-reported clinical history.

The origin of this receptor is a woman in her thirties who had recovered from COVID-19. Sequencing used PBMCs or T cells enriched from blood (not recorded which). The chain links TRBV2 to TRBJ1-1; D might be TRBD1 (5 bases). The CDR3 DNA is TGTGCCAGCGTAGGTCGGGGGACTGAAGCTTTCTTT. Protein sequence: CASVGRGTEAFF.